This section outlines one T cell receptor beta chain sequence together with its context. Its target is unknown. The data are from a study of CD8 T cells in Susac syndrome. As for the study in general: The sequenced Susac syndrome patients included about six who had clinically active disease and under ten who were in remission. General study results and limits: In its TCR sequencing and HLA analysis, the study acknowledged that the number of individuals was relatively small. Repertoires of Susac syndrome CD4+ T cells lacked clonal expansion.

The RNA, roughly 0.5 to 1 ug, was put through reverse transcription using random hexamers. TCRdb reprocessed the immunoSEQ multiplex PCR reads via MiXCR and lists one record per CDR3 protein. This sample yields 170,000 or so distinct CDR3 sequences, of which over 90% are seen a single time; 0.095% to 0.1% belongs to the top ten. This CDR3 contains 14 residues. CDR1 SGHRS and CDR2 YFSETQ come from the germline V gene. Trimming took 4 bases from V and 4 from J; bases not matched to a gene: 7. TCR beta was sequenced from blood CD8+ and CD4+ T cells. The V and J genes are TRBV5-1 and TRBJ1-1; 7 bases line up with TRBD1. The specimen was CD4+ T cells from PBMCs. This clonotype was sampled from a human donor with Susac syndrome. CDR3 nucleotides: TGCGCCAGCAGCCGTGGACAGGTCGGCACTGAAGCTTTCTTT. This translates into CASSRGQVGTEAFF.